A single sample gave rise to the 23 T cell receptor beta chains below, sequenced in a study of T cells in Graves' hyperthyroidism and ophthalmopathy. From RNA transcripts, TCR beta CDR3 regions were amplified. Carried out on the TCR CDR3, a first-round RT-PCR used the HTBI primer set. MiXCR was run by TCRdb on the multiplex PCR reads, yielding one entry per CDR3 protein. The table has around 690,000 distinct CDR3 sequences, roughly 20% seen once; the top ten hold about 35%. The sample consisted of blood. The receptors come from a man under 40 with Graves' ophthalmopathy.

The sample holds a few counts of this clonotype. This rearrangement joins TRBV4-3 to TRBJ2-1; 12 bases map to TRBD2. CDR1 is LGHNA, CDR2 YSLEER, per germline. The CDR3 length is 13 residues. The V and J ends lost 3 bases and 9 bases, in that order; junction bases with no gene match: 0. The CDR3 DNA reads TGCGCCAGCAGCCAGACTAGCGGGAGTGAGCAGTTCTTC. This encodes CASSQTSGSEQFF.

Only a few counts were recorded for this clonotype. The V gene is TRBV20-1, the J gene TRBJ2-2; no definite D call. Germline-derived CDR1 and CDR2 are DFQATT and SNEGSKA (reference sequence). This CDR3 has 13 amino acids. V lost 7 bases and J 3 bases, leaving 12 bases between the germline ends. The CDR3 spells CSVNNLDTGELFF. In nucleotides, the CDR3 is TGCAGTGTTAATAACTTGGACACCGGGGAGCTGTTTTTT.

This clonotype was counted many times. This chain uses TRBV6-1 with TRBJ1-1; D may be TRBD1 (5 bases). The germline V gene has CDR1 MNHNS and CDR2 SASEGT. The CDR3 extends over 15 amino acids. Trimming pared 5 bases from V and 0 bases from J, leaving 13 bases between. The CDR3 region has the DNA TGTGCCAGCAGTAATCGACAGATTATGAACACTGAAGCTTTCTTT. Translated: CASSNRQIMNTEAFF.

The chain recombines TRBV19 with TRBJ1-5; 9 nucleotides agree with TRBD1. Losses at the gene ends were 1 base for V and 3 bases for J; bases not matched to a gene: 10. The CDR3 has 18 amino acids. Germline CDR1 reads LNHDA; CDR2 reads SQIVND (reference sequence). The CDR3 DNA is TGTGCCAGTAGTATAGGGGACAGGGATGCGTATGCCAATCAGCCCCAGCATTTT. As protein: CASSIGDRDAYANQPQHF.

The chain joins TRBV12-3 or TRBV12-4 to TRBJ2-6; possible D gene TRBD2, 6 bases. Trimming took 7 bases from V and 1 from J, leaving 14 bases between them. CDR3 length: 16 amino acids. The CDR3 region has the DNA TGTGCCAGCACTACCGGCGGGGAGTCTGGGGCCAACGTCCTGACTTTC. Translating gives CASTTGGESGANVLTF.

CDR3 protein: CASSLVGQGAGETQYF. As DNA, the CDR3 is TGCGCCAGCAGCTTGGTTGGACAGGGGGCTGGTGAGACCCAGTACTTC. V gene TRBV5-1 combines with J gene TRBJ2-5; 11 bases are shared with TRBD1. Germline V CDR1 and CDR2: SGHRS, YFSETQ. The trim removed 0 bases at V and 5 bases at J, leaving 6 bases unmatched. The CDR3 is made up of 16 amino acids.

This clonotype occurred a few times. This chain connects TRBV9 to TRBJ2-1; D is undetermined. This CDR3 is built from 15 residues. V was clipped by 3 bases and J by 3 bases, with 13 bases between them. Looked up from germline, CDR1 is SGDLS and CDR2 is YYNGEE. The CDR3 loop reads CASSAPLGIYNEQFF. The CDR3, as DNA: TGTGCCAGCAGCGCCCCGTTGGGGATCTACAATGAGCAGTTCTTC.

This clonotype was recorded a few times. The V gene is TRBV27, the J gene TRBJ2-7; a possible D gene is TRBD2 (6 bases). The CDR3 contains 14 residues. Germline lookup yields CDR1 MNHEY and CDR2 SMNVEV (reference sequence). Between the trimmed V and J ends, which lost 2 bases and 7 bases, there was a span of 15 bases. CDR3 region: CASSLSRAGLEQYF. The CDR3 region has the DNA TGTGCCAGCAGTTTAAGTAGGGCGGGGTTAGAGCAGTACTTC.

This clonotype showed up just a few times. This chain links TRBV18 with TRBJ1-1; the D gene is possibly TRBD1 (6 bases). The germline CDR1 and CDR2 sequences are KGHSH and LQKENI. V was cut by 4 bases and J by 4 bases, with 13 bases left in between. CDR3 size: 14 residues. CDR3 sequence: CASSLTGLATEAFF. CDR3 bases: TGTGCCAGCTCACTTACAGGGTTGGCCACTGAAGCTTTCTTT.

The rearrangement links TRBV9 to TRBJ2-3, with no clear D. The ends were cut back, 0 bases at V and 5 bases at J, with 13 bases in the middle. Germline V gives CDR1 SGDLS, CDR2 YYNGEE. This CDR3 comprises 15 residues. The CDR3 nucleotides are TGTGCCAGCAGCGTAGGATCCGGCGCCAGAGATACGCAGTATTTT. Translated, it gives CASSVGSGARDTQYF.

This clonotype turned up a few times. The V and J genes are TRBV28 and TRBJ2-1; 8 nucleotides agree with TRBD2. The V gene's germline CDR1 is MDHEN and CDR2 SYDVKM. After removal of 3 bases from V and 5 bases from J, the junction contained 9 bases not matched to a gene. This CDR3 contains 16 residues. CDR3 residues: CASSFGLLAGNNEQFF. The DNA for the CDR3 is TGTGCCAGCAGTTTTGGTTTATTAGCGGGGAACAATGAGCAGTTCTTC.

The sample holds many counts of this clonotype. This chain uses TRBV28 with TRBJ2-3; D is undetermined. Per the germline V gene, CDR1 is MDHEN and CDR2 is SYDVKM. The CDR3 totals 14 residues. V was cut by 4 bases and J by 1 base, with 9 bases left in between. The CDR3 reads CASSYPGGTDTQYF. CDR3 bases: TGTGCCAGCAGTTACCCGGGCGGCACAGATACGCAGTATTTT.

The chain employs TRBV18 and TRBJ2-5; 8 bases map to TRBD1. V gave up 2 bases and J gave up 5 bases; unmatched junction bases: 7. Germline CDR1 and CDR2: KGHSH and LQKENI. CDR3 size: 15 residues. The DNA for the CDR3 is TGTGCCAGCTCACCAGTCCAGGGGGCGCGGGAGACCCAGTACTTC. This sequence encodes CASSPVQGARETQYF.

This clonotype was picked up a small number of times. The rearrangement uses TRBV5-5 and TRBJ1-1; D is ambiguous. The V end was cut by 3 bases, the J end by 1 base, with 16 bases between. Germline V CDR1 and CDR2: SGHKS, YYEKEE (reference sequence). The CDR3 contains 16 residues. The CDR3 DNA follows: TGTGCCAGCAGCTCTGACCTACTCCCGGGGAACACTGAAGCTTTCTTT. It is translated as CASSSDLLPGNTEAFF.

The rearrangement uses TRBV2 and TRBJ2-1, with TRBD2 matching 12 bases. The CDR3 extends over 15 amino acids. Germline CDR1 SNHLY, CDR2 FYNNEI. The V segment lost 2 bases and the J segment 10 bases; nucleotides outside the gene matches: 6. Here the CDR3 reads CASSESTLAGGEQFF. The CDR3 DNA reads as TGTGCCAGCAGTGAATCGACCCTAGCGGGAGGGGAGCAGTTCTTC.

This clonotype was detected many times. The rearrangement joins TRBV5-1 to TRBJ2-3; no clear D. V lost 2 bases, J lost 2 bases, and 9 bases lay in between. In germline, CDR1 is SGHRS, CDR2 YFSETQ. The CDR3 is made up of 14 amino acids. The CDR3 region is CASSFLGPTDTQYF. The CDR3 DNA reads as TGCGCCAGCAGCTTCCTCGGACCCACAGATACGCAGTATTTT.

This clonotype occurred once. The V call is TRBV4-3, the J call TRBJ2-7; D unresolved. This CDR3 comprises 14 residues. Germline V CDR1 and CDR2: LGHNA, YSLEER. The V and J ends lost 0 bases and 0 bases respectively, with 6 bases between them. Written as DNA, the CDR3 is TGCGCCAGCAGCCAAGACCACAGCTCCTACGAGCAGTACTTC. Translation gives CASSQDHSSYEQYF.

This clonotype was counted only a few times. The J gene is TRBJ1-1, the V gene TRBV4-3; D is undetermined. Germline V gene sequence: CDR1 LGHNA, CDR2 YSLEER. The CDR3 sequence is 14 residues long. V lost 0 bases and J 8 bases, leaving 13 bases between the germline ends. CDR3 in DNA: TGCGCCAGCAGCCAAGATCTGGTAGCCAGCGAAGCTTTCTTT. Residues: CASSQDLVASEAFF.

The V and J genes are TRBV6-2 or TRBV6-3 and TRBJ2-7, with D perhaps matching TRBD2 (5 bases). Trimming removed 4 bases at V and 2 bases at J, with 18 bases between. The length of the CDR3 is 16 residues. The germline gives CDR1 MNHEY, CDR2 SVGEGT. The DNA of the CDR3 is TGTGCCAGCAGTTGGGAGACTGGGCCTACAGCCTACGAGCAGTACTTC. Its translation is CASSWETGPTAYEQYF.

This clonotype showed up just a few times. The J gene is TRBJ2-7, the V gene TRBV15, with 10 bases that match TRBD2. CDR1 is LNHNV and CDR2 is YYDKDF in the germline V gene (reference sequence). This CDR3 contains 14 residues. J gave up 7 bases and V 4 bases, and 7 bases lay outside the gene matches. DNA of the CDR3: TGTGCCACCAGCAAAGCGGGAGGGGTTATGGAGCAGTACTTC. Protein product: CATSKAGGVMEQYF.

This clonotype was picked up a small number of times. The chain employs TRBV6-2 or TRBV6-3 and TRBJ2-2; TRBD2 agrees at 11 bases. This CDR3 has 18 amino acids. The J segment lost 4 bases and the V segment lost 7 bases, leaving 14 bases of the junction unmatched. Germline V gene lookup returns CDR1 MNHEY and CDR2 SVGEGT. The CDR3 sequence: CASKIPGLADEFTGELFF. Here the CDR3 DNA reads TGTGCCAGCAAGATACCGGGACTAGCGGACGAATTCACCGGGGAGCTGTTTTTT.

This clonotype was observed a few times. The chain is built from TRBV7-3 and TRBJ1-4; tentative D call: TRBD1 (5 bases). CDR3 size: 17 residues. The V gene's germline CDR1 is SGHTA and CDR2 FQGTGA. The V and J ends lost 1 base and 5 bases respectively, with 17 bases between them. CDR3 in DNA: TGTGCCAGCAGCTTAAGGCGGCCGGCAGGGTTCAATGAAAAACTGTTTTTT. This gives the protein CASSLRRPAGFNEKLFF.

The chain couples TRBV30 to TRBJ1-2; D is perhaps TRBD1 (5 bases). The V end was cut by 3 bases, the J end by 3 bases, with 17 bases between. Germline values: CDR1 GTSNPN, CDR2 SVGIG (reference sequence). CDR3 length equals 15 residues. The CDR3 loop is CAWSNPQGFHYGYTF. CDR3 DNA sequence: TGTGCCTGGAGCAACCCTCAGGGATTTCACTATGGCTACACCTTC.